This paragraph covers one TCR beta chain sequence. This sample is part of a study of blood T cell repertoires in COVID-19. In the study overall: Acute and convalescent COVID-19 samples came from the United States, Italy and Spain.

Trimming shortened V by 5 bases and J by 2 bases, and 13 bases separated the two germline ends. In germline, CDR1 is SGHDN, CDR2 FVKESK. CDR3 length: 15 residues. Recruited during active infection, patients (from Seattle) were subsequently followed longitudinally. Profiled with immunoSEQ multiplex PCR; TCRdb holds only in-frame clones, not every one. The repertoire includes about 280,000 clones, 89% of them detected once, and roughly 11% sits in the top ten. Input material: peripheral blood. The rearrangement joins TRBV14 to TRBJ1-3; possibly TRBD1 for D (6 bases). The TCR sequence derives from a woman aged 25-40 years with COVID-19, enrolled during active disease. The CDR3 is CASSLKWGPGNTIYF. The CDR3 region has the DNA TGTGCCAGCAGCTTGAAGTGGGGGCCTGGAAACACCATATATTTT.